These 20 T cell receptor beta chains share one sample of origin, sequenced in a study of OX40 agonist ivuxolimab in advanced cancers. Assay: immunoSEQ multiplex PCR; the TCRdb copy retains only in-frame clones and omits some. Seen here are about 57,000 clones, just under 95% observed once, and the top ten hold almost 25%. The sample consisted of CD4+ or CD8+ T cells sorted from blood, taken in a trial of the OX40 agonist ivuxolimab. Receptor source: an adult with an advanced solid tumor such as melanoma, head and neck, liver or kidney cancer.

The chain links TRBV5-1 to TRBJ2-7; the D gene could be TRBD1 or TRBD2 (6 bases each). The CDR3 has 13 residues. Trimming shortened V by 5 bases and J by 5 bases, and 14 bases separated the two germline ends. Germline loops: CDR1 SGHRS, CDR2 YFSETQ. CDR3 sequence (DNA): TGCGCCAGCAGTGAAAGGGGGGAGGACGAGCAGTACTTC. As protein: CASSERGEDEQYF.

The V and J genes are TRBV5-6 and TRBJ2-3, with TRBD2 as a possible D gene (5 bases). The V end was cut by 4 bases, the J end by 6 bases, with 15 bases between. Germline-derived CDR1 and CDR2 are SGHDT and YYEEEE. This CDR3 contains 14 residues. In nucleotides, the CDR3 is TGTGCCAGCAGCGAGGACTCCGCCCCGGATACGCAGTATTTT. Translated, it gives CASSEDSAPDTQYF.

The chain couples TRBV4-2 to TRBJ2-7; maybe TRBD1 (5 bases). CDR1 and CDR2 (germline): LGHNA, YNFKEQ. This CDR3 region has 14 residues. Trimming pared 4 bases from V and 0 bases from J, leaving 10 bases between. CDR3 sequence (DNA): TGTGCCAGCAGCCCAACCGACAGCTCCTACGAGCAGTACTTC. Translation gives CASSPTDSSYEQYF.

CDR3 coding DNA: TGTGCCAGCAGCTGGGGGACAGGGTCCCAAGAGACCCAGTACTTC. As protein: CASSWGTGSQETQYF. The chain has TRBV5-5 and TRBJ2-5; 9 bases agree with TRBD1. This CDR3 contains 15 residues. The germline V gene encodes CDR1 SGHKS and CDR2 YYEKEE (reference sequence). V was pared by 3 bases and J by 1 base, with 4 bases of the junction left unmatched.

The chain employs TRBV11-2 and TRBJ2-1, with TRBD2 matching 7 bases. CDR1 is SGHAT, CDR2 FQNNGV, per germline. This CDR3 spans 11 amino acids. V lost 5 bases and J lost 13; bases outside the gene matches: 5. CDR3 region: CASSPGGVQFF. CDR3 nucleotide sequence: TGTGCCAGCAGCCCTGGGGGGGTCCAGTTCTTC.

This clone was recorded only once. The chain is built from TRBV5-3 and TRBJ2-7, with D unresolved. Being an ORF, TRBV5-3 has a function that is uncertain. The CDR3 is 13 residues long. Trimming shortened V by 1 base and J by 3 bases, and 8 bases separated the two germline ends. The CDR3 region is CARSLRARYEQYF. CDR3 nucleotide sequence: TGTGCCAGAAGCTTGAGGGCCCGCTACGAGCAGTACTTC.

The J gene is TRBJ2-7, the V gene TRBV9; a weak D match, TRBD1 (5 bases). Germline loops: CDR1 SGDLS, CDR2 YYNGEE. This CDR3 comprises 15 residues. V was pared by 4 bases and J by 5 bases, with 19 bases between. In DNA form, the CDR3 reads TGTGCCAGCAGCATCTCAGGGCTCCCGGGCGACGAGCAGTACTTC. It encodes CASSISGLPGDEQYF.

The chain recombines TRBV9 with TRBJ2-3, with D unclear. V lost 0 bases, J lost 6 bases, and 5 bases lay in between. Per the germline V gene, CDR1 is SGDLS and CDR2 is YYNGEE. This CDR3 is built from 12 residues. The CDR3 here is CASSVAGDTQYF. CDR3 bases: TGTGCCAGCAGCGTAGCTGGTGATACGCAGTATTTT. The variable domain in full, completed from reference TRBV9 and TRBJ2-3, reads DSGVTQTPKHLITATGQRVTLRCSPRSGDLSVYWYQQSLDQGLQFLIQYYNGEERAKGNILERFSAQQFPDLHSELNLSSLELGDSALYFCASSVAGDTQYFGPGTRLTVL.

V usage is TRBV9 and J usage is TRBJ2-7; D is tentatively TRBD1 or TRBD2 (6 bases each). The CDR3 is made up of 14 amino acids. The V end lost 2 bases, the J end lost 0 bases, and 9 bases lay between the germline ends. Per germline, CDR1 SGDLS and CDR2 YYNGEE. The CDR3: CASSVGGDSYEQYF. CDR3 coding DNA: TGTGCCAGCAGCGTGGGGGGCGACTCCTACGAGCAGTACTTC. The whole variable domain, remainder taken from reference TRBV9 and TRBJ2-7, is DSGVTQTPKHLITATGQRVTLRCSPRSGDLSVYWYQQSLDQGLQFLIQYYNGEERAKGNILERFSAQQFPDLHSELNLSSLELGDSALYFCASSVGGDSYEQYFGPGTRLTVT.

V usage is TRBV29-1 and J usage is TRBJ1-3, with TRBD1 identical over 7 bases. V shed 4 bases and J 0 bases; nucleotides not matched to a gene: 6. This CDR3 spans 15 amino acids. The germline CDR1 and CDR2 sequences are SQVTM and ANQGSEA. The CDR3 spells CSVGAQGDSGNTIYF. Here the CDR3 DNA reads TGCAGCGTTGGGGCTCAGGGGGACTCTGGAAACACCATATATTTT.

The chain links TRBV28 to TRBJ1-1; 8 bases match TRBD1. Germline CDR1 is MDHEN and CDR2 is SYDVKM. V gave up 0 bases and J gave up 2 bases; unmatched junction bases: 5. The CDR3 spans 16 residues. As DNA, the CDR3 is TGTGCCAGCAGTTTATGGCCGACAGGGGCTAACACTGAAGCTTTCTTT. Residues: CASSLWPTGANTEAFF.

The chain couples TRBV7-9 to TRBJ2-7; D uncertain. This CDR3 has 13 residues. CDR1 and CDR2 (germline): SEHNR, FQNEAQ (reference sequence). With 7 bases removed from V and 2 bases from J, the gap between germline ends came to 12 bases. This chain's CDR3 is CASTLDEPYEQYF. Here the CDR3 DNA reads TGTGCCAGCACCCTTGACGAGCCCTACGAGCAGTACTTC.

The chain recombines TRBV11-3 with TRBJ2-7; 7 bases line up with TRBD1. The CDR3 runs to 15 residues. From germline, CDR1 is SGHNT and CDR2 YENEEA. V was clipped by 3 bases and J by 4 bases; unmatched bases: 9. In nucleotides, the CDR3 is TGTGCCAGCAGCTTGGGGACAGACCACGAGTACGAGCAGTACTTC. It translates to CASSLGTDHEYEQYF. Filled out from reference TRBV11-3 and TRBJ2-7, the complete variable domain reads EAGVVQSPRYKIIEKKQPVAFWCNPISGHNTLYWYLQNLGQGPELLIRYENEEAVDDSQLPKDRFSAERLKGVDSTLKIQPAELGDSAVYLCASSLGTDHEYEQYFGPGTRLTVT.

The chain couples TRBV9 to TRBJ2-3, with TRBD1 matching over 7 bases. V shed 4 bases and J 1 base; nucleotides not matched to a gene: 9. This CDR3 has 16 residues. CDR1 and CDR2 from the germline V gene are SGDLS and YYNGEE. CDR3: CASSLETGFRTDTQYF. The CDR3 nucleotides read TGTGCCAGCAGCCTCGAGACAGGGTTTCGCACAGATACGCAGTATTTT. The whole variable domain, remainder taken from reference TRBV9 and TRBJ2-3, is DSGVTQTPKHLITATGQRVTLRCSPRSGDLSVYWYQQSLDQGLQFLIQYYNGEERAKGNILERFSAQQFPDLHSELNLSSLELGDSALYFCASSLETGFRTDTQYFGPGTRLTVL.

This chain links TRBV14 with TRBJ1-4; D unresolved. The germline V gene has CDR1 SGHDN and CDR2 FVKESK. The CDR3 is made up of 13 amino acids. V was clipped by 3 bases and J by 6 bases, with 8 bases between them. CDR3 nucleotides: TGTGCCAGCAGCCAGAGGACGGATGAAAAACTGTTTTTT. Protein sequence: CASSQRTDEKLFF.

V gene TRBV6-1 combines with J gene TRBJ1-1; D not resolved. The CDR3 is made up of 14 amino acids. Trimming removed 0 bases from V and 4 bases from J, with 9 bases in between. Germline V gene data show CDR1 as MNHNS and CDR2 as SASEGT. The CDR3 is CASSEALYLTEAFF. The CDR3 DNA reads as TGTGCCAGCAGTGAAGCGCTTTATCTCACTGAAGCTTTCTTT.

This sequence joins TRBV5-6 and TRBJ1-1; no reliable D call. The germline V and J ends were trimmed by 0 bases and 2 bases, with 5 bases remaining between them. This CDR3 contains 13 residues. The germline V gene encodes CDR1 SGHDT and CDR2 YYEEEE. This CDR3 reads CASSLGTNTEAFF. The CDR3 DNA is TGTGCCAGCAGCTTGGGGACTAACACTGAAGCTTTCTTT.

The chain recombines TRBV7-3 with TRBJ2-1; D unclear. Between the trimmed V and J ends, which lost 5 bases and 8 bases, there was a span of 13 bases. The CDR3 is 13 amino acids. Germline V gene sequence: CDR1 SGHTA, CDR2 FQGTGA. The CDR3 coding sequence is TGTGCCAGCAGCCCCCAAATTGGGGATGAGCAGTTCTTC. Its protein product is CASSPQIGDEQFF.

This clone was picked up one time. The gene calls are TRBV5-4 and TRBJ2-7; a possible D gene is TRBD2 (6 bases). Germline V gives CDR1 SGHNT, CDR2 YYREEE (reference sequence). The V end lost 5 bases, the J end lost 1 base, and 13 bases lay between the germline ends. CDR3 length: 14 amino acids. CDR3 region: CASRPTRDSYEQYF. The DNA of the CDR3 is TGTGCCAGCAGGCCGACTAGAGATTCCTACGAGCAGTACTTC.

CDR3 sequence: CASSVAVSSYEQYF. The CDR3 bases are TGTGCCAGCAGCGTAGCGGTGAGTTCCTACGAGCAGTACTTC. The chain links TRBV9 to TRBJ2-7; no clear D gene. The CDR3 spans 14 residues. Deletions cut 0 bases from V and 1 base from J, with 8 bases between. The germline V gene encodes CDR1 SGDLS and CDR2 YYNGEE.